The source of this T cell receptor beta chain is a study of early T cells in non-severe SARS-CoV-2 infection. Study information: It was bulk RNA from unsorted whole blood that was sequenced, and the chains were unpaired.

Broader study findings: Matching with VDJdb favored anti-spike CD8 responses (missing private and CD4 specificities).

In the case of this clonotype: Its antigen is not known.

Individual cDNA molecules each received unique molecular identifiers attached to them. Via MiXCR, TCRdb re-called the 5' RACE reads, giving one row per CDR3 protein. The sample carries 75,000 or so distinct CDR3 sequences, 11% to 15% recorded once. This CDR3 has 13 residues. The germline CDR1 and CDR2 sequences are SGHVS and FNYEAQ. The V end lost 5 bases, the J end lost 3 bases, and 10 bases lay between the germline ends. This chain links TRBV7-6 with TRBJ1-1; D is unresolved. Sequences were obtained from whole blood. The sequence was obtained from an adult who was a healthcare worker with PCR-confirmed SARS-CoV-2 infection or an uninfected control (not recorded which). CDR3 region: CASSARDDTEAFF. The CDR3, as DNA: TGTGCCAGCAGCGCTCGGGATGACACTGAAGCTTTCTTT.